The TCR beta chain described here comes from a study of cytotoxic CD8 clonotypes in ibrutinib-treated CLL (dated by TCRdb to about 2021). Turning to the overall study: In this cohort, around 15 patients were treatment-naive and more than 9 were relapsed/refractory, while fewer than 18 had unmutated IGHV. Longitudinal samples were obtainable from 26 of the 86 participants in the trial. Cryopreserved peripheral blood mononuclear cells were collected at three points: before therapy, at response, and at either sustained remission or disease progression. Partial responses were observed in about 25 patients and complete responses in 2; after a median follow-up of around 64 months, remission was maintained in 15 or so patients and progression was observed in roughly 12. An average of 255,043 productive templates and approximately 90,000 productive rearrangements was obtained per sample. All remission and progressive disease samples were collected while patients were still receiving ibrutinib. Response samples were taken after a median of roughly a year on treatment, ranging from about 6 to 40 months. What the authors observed across the whole study: Baseline clonality exceeded that of age-matched healthy donors and correlated strongly with circulating CD8+ T-cell counts. At ibrutinib response clonality went up, during sustained remission it held steady, and at progression it dropped back toward baseline. Sampling times were not matched between patients in sustained remission and patients whose disease was progressing, and lymph node repertoires were not examined. Public clonotypes were found to be uncommon and were observed to contract or remain stable during treatment; the increase in clonality was shown to reflect expansion of private clonotypes at ibrutinib response.

Notes on this clone: The antigen this receptor binds is unknown. No clone much larger than this one lies a single base away; base qualities are absent.

Each clonotype received, on average, 10x coverage in deep resolution sequencing performed on a MiSeq, where the target depth lay between 1 in 1 million and 1 in 200,000 T cells. The immunoSEQ hsTCRB Kit was used to generate TCR beta libraries. In the original analysis: Data were analyzed with ImmunoSEQ Data Assistant and ImmunoSEQ Analyzer, with V, D and J genes assigned per IMGT definitions. Clonality was computed as one minus normalized Shannon entropy of productive rearrangement frequencies, ranging from 0 to 1. Only overrepresented clonotypes making up at least 0.05% of each patient's repertoire were included in the public clonotype analysis. Repertoires from thirteen age-matched healthy donors in immuneACCESS were used as clonality controls. TCRdb re-hosts the immuneACCESS table, in-frame sequences only. Its copies lack some clones; in the studies checked, an unresolved V gene accounts for under half of them, and the cause for the rest is not known. From that table come the V and J calls and clone size; the DNA was used to work out D and trimming. This sample comprises approximately 130,000 clones, less than 90% of them detected only once. The top ten clones comprise roughly 3.1% of the sample.

Read against the paper, the sample's time point label means: approximately 2 years on ibrutinib. For TCR beta library preparation, 1.5 to 2 micrograms of genomic DNA were isolated from cryopreserved PBMCs. High-throughput TCR beta sequencing was performed on longitudinal blood samples from CLL patients receiving ibrutinib monotherapy. The patients were enrolled in a single-center, open-label phase 2 trial of ibrutinib monotherapy. The CDR3 goes from the cysteine to the phenylalanine over 15 residues. Only the CDR3 part of the read is kept: 45 bases, read in frame from the first base. Here V drops 3 bases and J drops 2 bases, and the junction holds 6 bases not matched to any gene. CDR1 MGHRA and CDR2 YSYEKL were looked up in the germline V gene.

This receptor was identified in a human donor with chronic lymphocytic leukemia. In this chain, TRBV4-1 is recombined with TRBJ1-2; 7 bases in the middle match TRBD1. Sequencing was performed on PBMCs, taken after 24 months of ibrutinib treatment. The DNA sequence is as follows: TGCGCCAGCAGCCATGCGACAGGGTTCAACTATGGCTACACCTTC. Its product reads: CASSHATGFNYGYTF.